This TCR beta chain originates from a study of HIV-infected patients and healthy controls. This clonotype was recorded at least ten times. Alpha and beta constant-region primers primed reverse transcription of about 500 ng RNA. Using multiplexing indices, alpha and beta chain libraries were generated apart by chain-specific third strand synthesis. Via MiXCR, TCRdb re-called the 5' RACE reads, giving one row per CDR3 protein. Of about 19,000 distinct CDR3 sequences in the sample, almost 9% are singletons; the top ten hold about 2.6%. No cell fractionation was done, so the repertoire covers all unsorted peripheral blood T cells. V lost 6 bases and J lost 0, with 20 bases in between. This CDR3 region has 17 residues. Germline assignment: CDR1 MNHEY and CDR2 SVGAGI.

This sequence was found in an adult in good health. The source material was blood. The chain couples TRBV6-5 to TRBJ1-1; unclear D gene. DNA for the CDR3: TGTGCCAGCAGATTCGGACCCGGATGGTCGTTGAACACTGAAGCTTTCTTT. It specifies CASRFGPGWSLNTEAFF.